This T cell receptor (beta chain) was sequenced in a study of Graves' ophthalmopathy and Graves' hyperthyroidism. General study points: Distinction of ophthalmopathy from stable hyperthyroidism by a 13-signature model reached roughly 87% sensitivity and 75% to 84% specificity.

RNA transcripts were the source from which TCR beta CDR3 regions were amplified. Investigators did first-round RT-PCR with HTBI primers, then second-round multiplex PCR. TCRdb re-called the multiplex PCR reads with MiXCR, one entry per CDR3 protein. The sample lists 350,000 to 400,000 distinct CDR3 sequences, approximately 15% occurring once. Germline CDR1 and CDR2: LNHDA and SQIVND (reference sequence). V gave up 6 bases and J gave up 5 bases, with 13 bases separating them. The length of the CDR3 is 14 residues. This clonotype was counted ten times or more. Its antigen is unidentified. V usage is TRBV19 and J usage is TRBJ2-2; D is possibly TRBD1 (5 bases). The sequence was collected from a woman between 18 and 29 years old with stable Graves' hyperthyroidism. The sample taken for sequencing was peripheral blood. DNA for the CDR3: TGTGCCAGTAGCGGGCAGGGTAGAACCGGGGAGCTGTTTTTT. Its protein product is CASSGQGRTGELFF.